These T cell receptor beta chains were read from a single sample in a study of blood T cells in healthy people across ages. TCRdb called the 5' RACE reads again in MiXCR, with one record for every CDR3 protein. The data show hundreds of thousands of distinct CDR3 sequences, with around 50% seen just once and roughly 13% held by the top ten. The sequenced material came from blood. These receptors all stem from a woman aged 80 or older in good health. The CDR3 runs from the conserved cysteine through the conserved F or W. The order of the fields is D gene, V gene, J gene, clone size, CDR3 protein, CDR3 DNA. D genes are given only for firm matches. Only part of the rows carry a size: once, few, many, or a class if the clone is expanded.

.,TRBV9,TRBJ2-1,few,CASSVVTDNEQFF,TGTGCCAGCAGCGTAGTCACTGACAATGAGCAGTTCTTC
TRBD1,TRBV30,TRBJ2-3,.,CAWRDRGRTDTQYF,TGTGCCTGGAGGGACAGGGGCCGCACAGATACGCAGTATTTT
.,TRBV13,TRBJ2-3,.,CASSLWSTDTLYF,TGTGCCAGCAGCTTATGGAGCACAGATACGCTGTATTTT
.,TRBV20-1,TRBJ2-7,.,CSVYSGTSYEQYF,TGCAGTGTGTATTCAGGAACCTCCTACGAGCAGTACTTC
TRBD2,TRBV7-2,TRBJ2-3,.,CASSDPGLGTDTQYF,TGTGCCAGCAGCGACCCGGGACTAGGGACAGATACGCAGTATTTT
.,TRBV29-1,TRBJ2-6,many,CSVEFQQGLGANVLTF,TGCAGCGTTGAATTCCAACAGGGTTTGGGGGCCAACGTCCTGACTTTC
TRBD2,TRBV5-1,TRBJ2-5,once,CASSLGAGGGNPETQYF,TGCGCCAGCAGCTTGGGCGCCGGCGGGGGTAATCCGGAGACCCAGTACTTC
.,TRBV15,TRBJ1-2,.,CATSRDLQGYGYTF,TGTGCCACCAGCAGAGACCTCCAGGGTTATGGCTACACCTTC
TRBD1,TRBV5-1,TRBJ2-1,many,CASSSRDRAYNEQFF,TGCGCCAGCAGCTCCCGGGACAGGGCCTACAATGAGCAGTTCTTC
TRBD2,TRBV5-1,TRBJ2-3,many,CASSLASGGTDTQYF,TGTGCCAGCAGCTTAGCTAGCGGGGGCACAGATACGCAGTATTTT
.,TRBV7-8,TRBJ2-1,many,CASSLRWYEQFF,TGTGCCAGCAGCCTACGGTGGTATGAGCAGTTCTTC
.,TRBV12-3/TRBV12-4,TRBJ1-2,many,CASSVIGGYTF,TGTGCCAGCAGTGTTATTGGTGGCTACACCTTC
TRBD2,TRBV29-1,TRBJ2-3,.,CSVGEASGRGADTQYF,TGCAGCGTTGGGGAAGCTAGCGGGAGGGGGGCAGATACGCAGTATTTT
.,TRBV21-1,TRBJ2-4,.,CASSKVGLAASKNIQYF,TGTGCCAGCAGCAAAGTCGGACTAGCTGCGTCCAAAAACATTCAGTACTTC
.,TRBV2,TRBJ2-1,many,CATKLEGYNEQFF,TGTGCCACCAAGTTGGAGGGTTACAATGAGCAGTTCTTC
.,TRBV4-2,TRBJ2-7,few,CASSQSWTTTYEQYF,TGTGCCAGCAGCCAATCTTGGACAACTACCTACGAGCAGTACTTC
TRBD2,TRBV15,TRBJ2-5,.,CATSNGGSPSNEQYF,TGTGCCACCAGCAACGGGGGGTCTCCCTCTAATGAGCAGTACTTC
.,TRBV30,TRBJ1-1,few,CAWRRQPLNTEAFF,TGTGCCTGGAGAAGACAGCCTCTGAACACTGAAGCTTTCTTT
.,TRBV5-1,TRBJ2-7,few,CASGTEAYEQYF,TGCGCCAGCGGGACTGAGGCCTACGAGCAGTACTTC
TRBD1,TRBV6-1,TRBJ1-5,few,CATQTGALNQPQHF,TGTGCCACTCAGACAGGGGCGTTAAACCAGCCCCAGCATTTT
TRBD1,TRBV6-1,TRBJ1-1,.,CASSEWAGGNTEAFF,TGTGCCAGCAGTGAATGGGCAGGGGGGAACACTGAAGCTTTCTTT
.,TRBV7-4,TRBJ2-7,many,CASSPQGLQGQARFEQYF,TGTGCCAGCAGCCCCCAGGGCCTACAGGGTCAGGCTAGATTTGAGCAGTACTTC